This T cell receptor (beta chain) was recorded in a study of neurological immune-mediated disorders. This clonotype turned up a few times. Per germline, CDR1 DFQATT and CDR2 SNEGSKA (reference sequence). V shed 2 bases and J shed 2 bases, with 4 bases lying between them. The CDR3 sequence is 12 residues long. As for the cDNA, it was generated by 5'RACE with 10-nucleotide random UMIs. TCRdb re-called the 5' RACE reads through MiXCR, storing one row per CDR3 protein. The sample gives roughly 70,000 distinct CDR3 sequences, 5.2% of which show up once; about 3% is in the top ten. Sequencing used PBMCs. The chain carries TRBV20-1 and TRBJ1-5; D gene uncertain. This receptor was identified in a woman in her twenties or thirties with multiple sclerosis. In nucleotides, the CDR3 is TGCAGTGCTAGACAGGGCAATCAGCCCCAGCATTTT. Translating it yields CSARQGNQPQHF.